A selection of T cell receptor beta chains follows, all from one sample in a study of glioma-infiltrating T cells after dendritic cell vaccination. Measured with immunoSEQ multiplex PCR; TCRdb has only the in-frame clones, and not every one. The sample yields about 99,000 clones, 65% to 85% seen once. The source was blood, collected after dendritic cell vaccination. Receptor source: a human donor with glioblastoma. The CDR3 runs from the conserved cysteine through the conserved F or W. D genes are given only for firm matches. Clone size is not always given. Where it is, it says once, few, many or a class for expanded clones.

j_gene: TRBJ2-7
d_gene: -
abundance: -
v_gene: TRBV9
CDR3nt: TGTGCCAGCAGCGTAGACCCGACTCTCGAGCAGTACTTC
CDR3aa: CASSVDPTLEQYF

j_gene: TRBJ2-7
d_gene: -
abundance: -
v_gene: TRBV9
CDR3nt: TGTGCCAGCAGCGTTTCCTGGACTAACTCCTACGAGCAGTACTTC
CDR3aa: CASSVSWTNSYEQYF

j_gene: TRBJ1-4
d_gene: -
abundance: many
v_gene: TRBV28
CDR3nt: TGTGCCAGCACCCCAGCGGGAAGGGGGAGTGAAAAACTGTTTTTT
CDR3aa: CASTPAGRGSEKLFF

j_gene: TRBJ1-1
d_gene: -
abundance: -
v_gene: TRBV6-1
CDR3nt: TGTGCCAGCTCGCTTAATTCGGGGATGAACACTGAAGCTTTCTTT
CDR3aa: CASSLNSGMNTEAFF

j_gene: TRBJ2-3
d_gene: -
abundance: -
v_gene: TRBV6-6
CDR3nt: TGTGCCAGCAGTTATAGCGTATTCACAGATACGCAGTATTTT
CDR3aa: CASSYSVFTDTQYF

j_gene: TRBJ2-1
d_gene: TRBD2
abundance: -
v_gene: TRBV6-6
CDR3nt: TGTGCCAGCACCCGACTTTTAGCGGGAGGAGACAATGAGCAGTTCTTC
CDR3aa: CASTRLLAGGDNEQFF

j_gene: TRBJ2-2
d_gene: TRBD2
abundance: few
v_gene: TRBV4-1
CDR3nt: TGCGCCAGCAGCCAAGAGAGGCTAGCGGGTAACACCGGGGAGCTGTTTTTT
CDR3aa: CASSQERLAGNTGELFF

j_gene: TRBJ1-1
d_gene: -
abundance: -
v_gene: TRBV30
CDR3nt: TGTGCCTGGAGTAGAGGGCTGGAAGGCACTGAAGCTTTCTTT
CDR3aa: CAWSRGLEGTEAFF

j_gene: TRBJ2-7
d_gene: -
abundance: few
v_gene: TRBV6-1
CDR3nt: TGTGCCAGCAGCCTTGGGGCTACCAGCTCCTACGAGCAGTACTTC
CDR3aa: CASSLGATSSYEQYF

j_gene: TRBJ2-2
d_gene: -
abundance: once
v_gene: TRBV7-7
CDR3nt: TGTGCTAGCGGCTTAGACAGGAACACCGGGGAGCTGTTTTTT
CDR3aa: CASGLDRNTGELFF

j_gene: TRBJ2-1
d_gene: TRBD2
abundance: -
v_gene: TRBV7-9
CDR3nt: TGTGCCAGCAGCTCATTAGCGGGGGGAGGCTACAATGAGCAGTTCTTC
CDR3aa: CASSSLAGGGYNEQFF

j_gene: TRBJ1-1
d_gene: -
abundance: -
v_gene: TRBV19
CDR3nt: TGTGCCAGTTCATTCAGGCTAAACACTGAAGCTTTCTTT
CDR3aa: CASSFRLNTEAFF

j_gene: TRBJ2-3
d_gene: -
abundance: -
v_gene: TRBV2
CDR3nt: TGTGCCAGCAGTGAAGAACCAGGGGTCATCAGGTATTTT
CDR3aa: CASSEEPGVIRYF

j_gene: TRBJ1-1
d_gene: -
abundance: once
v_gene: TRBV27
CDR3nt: TGTGCCAGCAGCAAAACTTCGAACACTGAAGCTTTCTTT
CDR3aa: CASSKTSNTEAFF

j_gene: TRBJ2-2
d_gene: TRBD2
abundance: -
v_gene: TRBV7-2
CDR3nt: TGTGCCAGCAGCTTAGTTGCGGGAGGGGGCACCGGGGAGCTGTTTTTT
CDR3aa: CASSLVAGGGTGELFF

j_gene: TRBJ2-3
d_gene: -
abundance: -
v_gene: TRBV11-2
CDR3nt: TGTGCCAGCAGCTTAGGAGTAAGGGGGGGAACAGATACGCAGTATTTT
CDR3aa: CASSLGVRGGTDTQYF

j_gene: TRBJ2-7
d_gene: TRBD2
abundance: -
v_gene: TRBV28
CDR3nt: TGTGCCAGCATGGGGGCAGCGGGAGGCTCCTACGAGCAGTACTTC
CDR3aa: CASMGAAGGSYEQYF

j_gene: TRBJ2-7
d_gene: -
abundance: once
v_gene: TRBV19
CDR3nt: TGTGCCAGTAGTATGGGTAGGGGATTATCCTACGAGCAGTACTTC
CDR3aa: CASSMGRGLSYEQYF

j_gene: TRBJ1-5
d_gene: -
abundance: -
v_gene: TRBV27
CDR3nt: TGTGCCAGCAGTTTAGAGGGCCTCAATCAGCCCCAGCATTTT
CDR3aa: CASSLEGLNQPQHF

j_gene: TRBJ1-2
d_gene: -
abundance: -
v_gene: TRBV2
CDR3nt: TGTGCCAGCAGTATCTTGACAGCAGGATATGGCTACACCTTC
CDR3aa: CASSILTAGYGYTF

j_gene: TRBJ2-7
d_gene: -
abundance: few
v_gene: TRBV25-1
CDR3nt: TGTGCCACCCAGAATCTTTCCTCCTACGAGCAGTACTTC
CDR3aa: CATQNLSSYEQYF

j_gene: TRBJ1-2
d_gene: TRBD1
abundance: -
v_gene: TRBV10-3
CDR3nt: TGTGCCATCAGTGAAGGGGACAGGGGCAAGGGCTACACCTTC
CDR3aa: CAISEGDRGKGYTF

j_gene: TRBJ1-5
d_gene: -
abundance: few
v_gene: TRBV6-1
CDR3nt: TGTGCCAGCAGTTATTCTGTCCTGGCGCCCCAGCATTTT
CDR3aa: CASSYSVLAPQHF

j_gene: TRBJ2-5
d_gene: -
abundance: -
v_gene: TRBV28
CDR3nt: TGTGCCAGCAGTTTACGACCAGGTCTCCAAGAGACCCAGTACTTC
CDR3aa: CASSLRPGLQETQYF

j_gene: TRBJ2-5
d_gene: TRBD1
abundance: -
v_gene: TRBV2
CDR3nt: TGTGCCAGCAGTCCGGGACAGCCAGGGCGAGAGACCCAGTACTTC
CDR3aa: CASSPGQPGRETQYF

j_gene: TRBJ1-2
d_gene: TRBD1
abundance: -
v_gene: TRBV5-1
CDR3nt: TGCGCCAGCAGCACCGGACAGGGACACTATGGCTACACCTTC
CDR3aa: CASSTGQGHYGYTF

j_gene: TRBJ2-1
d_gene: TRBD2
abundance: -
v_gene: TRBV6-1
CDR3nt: TGTGCCAGCACCTTATGGGGGCGGGAGGGCGGGGAGCAGTTCTTC
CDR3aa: CASTLWGREGGEQFF